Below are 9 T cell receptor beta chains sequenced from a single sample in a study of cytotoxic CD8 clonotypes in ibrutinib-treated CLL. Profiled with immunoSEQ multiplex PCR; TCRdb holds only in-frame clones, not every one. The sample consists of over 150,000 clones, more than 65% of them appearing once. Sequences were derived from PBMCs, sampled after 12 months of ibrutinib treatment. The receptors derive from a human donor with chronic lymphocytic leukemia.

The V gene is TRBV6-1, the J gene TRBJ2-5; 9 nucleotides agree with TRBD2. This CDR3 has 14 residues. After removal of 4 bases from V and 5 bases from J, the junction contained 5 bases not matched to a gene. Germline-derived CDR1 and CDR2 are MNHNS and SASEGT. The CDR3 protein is CASSGGGVAETQYF. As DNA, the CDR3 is TGTGCCAGCAGTGGCGGGGGGGTGGCGGAGACCCAGTACTTC.

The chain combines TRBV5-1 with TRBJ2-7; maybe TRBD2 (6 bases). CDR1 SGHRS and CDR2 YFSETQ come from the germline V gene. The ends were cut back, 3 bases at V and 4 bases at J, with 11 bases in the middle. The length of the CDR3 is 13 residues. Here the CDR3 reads CASSWGTSYEQYF. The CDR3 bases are TGCGCCAGCAGCTGGGGGACTTCGTACGAGCAGTACTTC. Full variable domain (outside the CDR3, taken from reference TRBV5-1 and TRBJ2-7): KAGVTQTPRYLIKTRGQQVTLSCSPISGHRSVSWYQQTPGQGLQFLFEYFSETQRNKGNFPGRFSGRQFSNSRSEMNVSTLELGDSALYLCASSWGTSYEQYFGPGTRLTVT.

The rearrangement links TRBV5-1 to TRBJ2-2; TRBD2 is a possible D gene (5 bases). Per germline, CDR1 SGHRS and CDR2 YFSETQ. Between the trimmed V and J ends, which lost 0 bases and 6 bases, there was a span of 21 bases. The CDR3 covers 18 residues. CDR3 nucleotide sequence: TGCGCCAGCAGCTTGGCCTCCGCTGCCTTCAACGGGGCCGGGGAGCTGTTTTTT. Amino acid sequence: CASSLASAAFNGAGELFF.

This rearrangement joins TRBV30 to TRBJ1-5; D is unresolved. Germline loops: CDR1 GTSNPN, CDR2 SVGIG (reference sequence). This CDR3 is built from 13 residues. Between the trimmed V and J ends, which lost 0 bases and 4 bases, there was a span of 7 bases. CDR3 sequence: CAWSVRGNQPQHF. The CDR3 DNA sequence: TGTGCCTGGAGTGTACGAGGGAATCAGCCCCAGCATTTT.

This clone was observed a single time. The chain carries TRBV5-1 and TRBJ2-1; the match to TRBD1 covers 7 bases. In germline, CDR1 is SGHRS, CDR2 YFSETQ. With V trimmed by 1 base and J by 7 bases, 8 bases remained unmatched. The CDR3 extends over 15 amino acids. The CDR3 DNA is TGCGCCAGCAGCTTGATGTTAGGGGGCGGGAATGAGCAGTTCTTC. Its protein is CASSLMLGGGNEQFF.

The CDR3 nucleotides are TGTGCCAGCAGCATAACGGGACTAGCGGGAGAGAGGCAGTACTTC. Amino acid sequence: CASSITGLAGERQYF. This chain connects TRBV9 to TRBJ2-7; 14 positions match TRBD2. The ends lost 4 bases at V and 9 bases at J; junction bases unmatched: 9. Germline CDR1 SGDLS, CDR2 YYNGEE. The CDR3 has 15 residues.

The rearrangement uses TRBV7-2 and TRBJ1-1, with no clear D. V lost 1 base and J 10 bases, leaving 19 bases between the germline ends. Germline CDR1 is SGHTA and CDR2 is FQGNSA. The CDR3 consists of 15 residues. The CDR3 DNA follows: TGTGCCAGCAGCTTAGGTTCTTCAGTCGGAAGAGGAGCTTTCTTT. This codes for CASSLGSSVGRGAFF. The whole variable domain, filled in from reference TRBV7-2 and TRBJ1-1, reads GAGVSQSPSNKVTEKGKDVELRCDPISGHTALYWYRQSLGQGLEFLIYFQGNSAPDKSGLPSDRFSAERTGGSVSTLTIQRTQQEDSAVYLCASSLGSSVGRGAFFGQGTRLTVV.

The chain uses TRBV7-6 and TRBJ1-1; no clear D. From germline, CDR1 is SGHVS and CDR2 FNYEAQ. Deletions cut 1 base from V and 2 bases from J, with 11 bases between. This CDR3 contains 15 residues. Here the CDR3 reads CASSLVGKANTEAFF. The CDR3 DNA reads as TGTGCCAGCAGCTTAGTCGGAAAGGCAAACACTGAAGCTTTCTTT.

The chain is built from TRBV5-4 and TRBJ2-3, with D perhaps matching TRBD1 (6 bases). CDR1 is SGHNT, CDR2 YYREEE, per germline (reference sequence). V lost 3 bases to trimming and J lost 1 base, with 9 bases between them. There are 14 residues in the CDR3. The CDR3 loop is CASSSRGGTDTQYF. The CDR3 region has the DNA TGTGCCAGCAGCTCCAGGGGTGGCACAGATACGCAGTATTTT.